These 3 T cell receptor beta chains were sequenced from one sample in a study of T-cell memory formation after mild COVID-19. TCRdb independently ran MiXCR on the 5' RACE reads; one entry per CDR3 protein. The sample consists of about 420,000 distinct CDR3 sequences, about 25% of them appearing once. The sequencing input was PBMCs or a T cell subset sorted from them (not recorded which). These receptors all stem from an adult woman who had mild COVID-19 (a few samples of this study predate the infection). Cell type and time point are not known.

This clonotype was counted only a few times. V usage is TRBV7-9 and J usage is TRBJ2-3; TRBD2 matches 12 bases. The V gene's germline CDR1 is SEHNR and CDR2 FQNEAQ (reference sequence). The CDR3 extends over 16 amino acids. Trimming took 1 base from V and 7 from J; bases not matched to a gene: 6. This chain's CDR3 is CASSLEETSGGNTQYF. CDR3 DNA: TGTGCCAGCAGCTTAGAAGAGACTAGCGGGGGAAATACGCAGTATTTT.

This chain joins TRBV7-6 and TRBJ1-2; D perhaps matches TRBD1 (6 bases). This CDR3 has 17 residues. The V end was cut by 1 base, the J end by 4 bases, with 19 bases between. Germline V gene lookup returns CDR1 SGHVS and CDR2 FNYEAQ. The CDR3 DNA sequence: TGTGCCAGCAGCTTAGTAGCAGGGGACCTCTCAAGCTATGGCTACACCTTC. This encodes CASSLVAGDLSSYGYTF.

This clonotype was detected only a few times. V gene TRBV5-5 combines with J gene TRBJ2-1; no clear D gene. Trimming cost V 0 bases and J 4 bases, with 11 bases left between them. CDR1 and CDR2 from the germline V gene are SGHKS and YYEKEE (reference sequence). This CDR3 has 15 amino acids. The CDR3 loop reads CASSLAATDYNEQFF. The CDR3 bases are TGTGCCAGCAGCTTGGCTGCCACAGATTACAATGAGCAGTTCTTC.